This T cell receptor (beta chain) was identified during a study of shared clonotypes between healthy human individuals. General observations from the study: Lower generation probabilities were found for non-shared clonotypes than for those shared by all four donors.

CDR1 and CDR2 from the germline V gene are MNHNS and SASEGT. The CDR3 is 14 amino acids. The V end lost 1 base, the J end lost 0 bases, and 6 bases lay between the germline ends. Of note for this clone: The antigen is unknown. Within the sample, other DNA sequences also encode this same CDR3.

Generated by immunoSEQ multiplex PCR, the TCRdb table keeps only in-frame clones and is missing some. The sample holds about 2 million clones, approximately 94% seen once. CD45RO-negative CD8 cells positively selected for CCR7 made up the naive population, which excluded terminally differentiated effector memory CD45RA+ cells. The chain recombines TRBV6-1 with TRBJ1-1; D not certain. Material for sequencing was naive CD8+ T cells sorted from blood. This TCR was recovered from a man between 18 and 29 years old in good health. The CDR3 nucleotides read TGTGCCAGCAGTGAAGGCGGGTTGAACACTGAAGCTTTCTTT. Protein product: CASSEGGLNTEAFF.